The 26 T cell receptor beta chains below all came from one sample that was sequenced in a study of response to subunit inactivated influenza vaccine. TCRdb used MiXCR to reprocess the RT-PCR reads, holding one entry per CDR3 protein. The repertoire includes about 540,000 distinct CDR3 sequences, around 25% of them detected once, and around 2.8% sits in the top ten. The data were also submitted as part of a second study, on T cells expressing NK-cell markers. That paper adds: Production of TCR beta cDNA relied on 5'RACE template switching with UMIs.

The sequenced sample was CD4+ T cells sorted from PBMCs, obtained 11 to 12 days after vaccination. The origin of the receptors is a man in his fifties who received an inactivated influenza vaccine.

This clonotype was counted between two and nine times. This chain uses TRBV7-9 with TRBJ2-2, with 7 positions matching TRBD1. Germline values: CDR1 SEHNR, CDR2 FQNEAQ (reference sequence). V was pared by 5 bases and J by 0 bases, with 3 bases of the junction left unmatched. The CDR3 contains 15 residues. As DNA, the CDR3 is TGTGCCAGCAGCCGGGACAGCCCGAACACCGGGGAGCTGTTTTTT. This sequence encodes CASSRDSPNTGELFF.

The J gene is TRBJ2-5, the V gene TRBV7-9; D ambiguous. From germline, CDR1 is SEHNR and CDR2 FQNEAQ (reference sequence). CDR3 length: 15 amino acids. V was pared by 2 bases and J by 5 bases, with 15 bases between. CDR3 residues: CASSLSVSGRETQYF. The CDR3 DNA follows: TGTGCCAGCAGCTTATCCGTTTCCGGGCGGGAGACCCAGTACTTC.

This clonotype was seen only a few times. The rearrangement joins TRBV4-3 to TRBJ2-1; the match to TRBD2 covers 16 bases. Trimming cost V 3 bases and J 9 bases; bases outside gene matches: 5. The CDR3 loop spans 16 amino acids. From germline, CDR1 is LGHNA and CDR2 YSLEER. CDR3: CASSHGTSGRAGEQFF. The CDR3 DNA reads TGCGCCAGCAGCCACGGGACTAGCGGGAGGGCCGGTGAGCAGTTCTTC.

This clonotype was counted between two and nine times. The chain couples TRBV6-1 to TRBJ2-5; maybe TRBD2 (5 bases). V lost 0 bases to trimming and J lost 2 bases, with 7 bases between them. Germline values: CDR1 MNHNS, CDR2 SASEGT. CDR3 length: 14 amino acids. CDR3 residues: CASSEAGIQETQYF. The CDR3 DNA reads TGTGCCAGCAGTGAAGCCGGGATACAAGAGACCCAGTACTTC.

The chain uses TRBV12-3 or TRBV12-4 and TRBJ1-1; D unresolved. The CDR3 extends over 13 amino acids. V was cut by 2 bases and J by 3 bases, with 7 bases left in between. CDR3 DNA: TGTGCCAGCAGTTTATTATTGGACACTGAAGCTTTCTTT. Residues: CASSLLLDTEAFF.

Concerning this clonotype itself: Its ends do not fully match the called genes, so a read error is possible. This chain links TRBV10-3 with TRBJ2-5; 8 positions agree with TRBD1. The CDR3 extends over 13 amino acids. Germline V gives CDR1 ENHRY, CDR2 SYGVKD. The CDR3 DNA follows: TGTTCCATCAGTTCGACAGGGGTGGAGACCCAGTACTTC. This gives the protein CSISSTGVETQYF.

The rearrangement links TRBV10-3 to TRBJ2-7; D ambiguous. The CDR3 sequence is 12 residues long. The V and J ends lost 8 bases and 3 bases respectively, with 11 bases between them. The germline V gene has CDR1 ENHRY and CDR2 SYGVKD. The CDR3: CAIGTLLYEQYF. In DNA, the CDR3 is TGTGCCATCGGAACTTTACTCTACGAGCAGTACTTC.

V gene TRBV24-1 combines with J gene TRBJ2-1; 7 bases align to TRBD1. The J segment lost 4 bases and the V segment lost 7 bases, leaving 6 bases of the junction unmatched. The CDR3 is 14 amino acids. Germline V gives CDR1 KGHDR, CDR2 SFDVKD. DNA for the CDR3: TGTGCCACCAGCACCGGGACAGTTTACAATGAGCAGTTCTTC. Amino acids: CATSTGTVYNEQFF.

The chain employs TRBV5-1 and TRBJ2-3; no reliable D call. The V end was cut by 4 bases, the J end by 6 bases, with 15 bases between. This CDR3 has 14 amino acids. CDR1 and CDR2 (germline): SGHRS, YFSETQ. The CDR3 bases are TGCGCCAGCAGCGACGACATCGGCAAGGATACGCAGTATTTT. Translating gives CASSDDIGKDTQYF.

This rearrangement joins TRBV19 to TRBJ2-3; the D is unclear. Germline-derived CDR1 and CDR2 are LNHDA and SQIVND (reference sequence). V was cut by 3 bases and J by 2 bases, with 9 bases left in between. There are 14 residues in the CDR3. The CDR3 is CASSMRTVTDTQYF. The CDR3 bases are TGTGCCAGTAGTATGAGGACGGTCACAGATACGCAGTATTTT.

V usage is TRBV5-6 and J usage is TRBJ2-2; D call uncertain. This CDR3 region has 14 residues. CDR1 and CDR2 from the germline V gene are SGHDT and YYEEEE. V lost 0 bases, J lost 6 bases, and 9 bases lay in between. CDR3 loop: CASSLALGSGELFF. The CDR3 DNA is TGTGCCAGCAGCTTGGCGCTGGGATCCGGGGAGCTGTTTTTT.

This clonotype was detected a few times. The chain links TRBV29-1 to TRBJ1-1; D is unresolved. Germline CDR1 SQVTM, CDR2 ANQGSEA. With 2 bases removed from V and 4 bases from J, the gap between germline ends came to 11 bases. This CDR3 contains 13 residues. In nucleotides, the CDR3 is TGCAGCGTTGAAAGGGATAAGGGCACTGAAGCTTTCTTT. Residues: CSVERDKGTEAFF.

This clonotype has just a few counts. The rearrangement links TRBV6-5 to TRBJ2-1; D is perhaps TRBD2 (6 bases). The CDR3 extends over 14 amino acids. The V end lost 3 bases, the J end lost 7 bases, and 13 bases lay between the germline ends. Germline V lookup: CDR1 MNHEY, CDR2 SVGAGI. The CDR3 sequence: CASSYSAGGNEQFF. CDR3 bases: TGTGCCAGCAGTTATAGCGCTGGAGGGAATGAGCAGTTCTTC.

This chain's CDR3 is CASSDRVTKNTGELFF. CDR3 DNA: TGTGCCAGCAGTGACCGGGTCACTAAAAACACCGGGGAGCTGTTTTTT. The rearrangement joins TRBV6-1 to TRBJ2-2, with no clear D. Germline assignment: CDR1 MNHNS and CDR2 SASEGT. This CDR3 has 16 residues. The V and J ends lost 3 bases and 2 bases respectively, with 13 bases between them.

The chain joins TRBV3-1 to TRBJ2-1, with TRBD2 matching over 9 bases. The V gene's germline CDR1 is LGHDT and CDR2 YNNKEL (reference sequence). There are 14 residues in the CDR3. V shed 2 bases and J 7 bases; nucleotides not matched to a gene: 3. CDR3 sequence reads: CASSQSAGGNEQFF. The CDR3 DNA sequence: TGTGCCAGCAGCCAATCGGCGGGGGGGAATGAGCAGTTCTTC.

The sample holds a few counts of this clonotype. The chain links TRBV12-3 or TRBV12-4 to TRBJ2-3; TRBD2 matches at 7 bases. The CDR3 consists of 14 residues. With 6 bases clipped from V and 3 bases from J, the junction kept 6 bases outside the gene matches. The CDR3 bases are TGTGCCAGCAGCCCTCTAGCGGTTACAGATACGCAGTATTTT. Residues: CASSPLAVTDTQYF.

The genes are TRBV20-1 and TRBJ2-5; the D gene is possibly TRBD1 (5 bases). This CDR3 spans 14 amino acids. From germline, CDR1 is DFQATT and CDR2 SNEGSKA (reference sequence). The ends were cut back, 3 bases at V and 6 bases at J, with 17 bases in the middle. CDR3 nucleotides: TGCAGTGCTAGTACCCCACAGGTTGCGCAGACCCAGTACTTC. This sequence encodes CSASTPQVAQTQYF.

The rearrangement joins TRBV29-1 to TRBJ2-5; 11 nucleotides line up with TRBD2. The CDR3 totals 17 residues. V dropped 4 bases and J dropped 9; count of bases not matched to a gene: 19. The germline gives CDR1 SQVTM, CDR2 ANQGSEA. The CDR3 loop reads CSVGTGTSGLKGASQYF. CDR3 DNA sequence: TGCAGCGTTGGGACCGGGACTAGCGGTCTAAAGGGCGCGTCCCAGTACTTC. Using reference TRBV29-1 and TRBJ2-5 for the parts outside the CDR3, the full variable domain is SAVISQKPSRDICQRGTSLTIQCQVDSQVTMMFWYRQQPGQSLTLIATANQGSEATYESGFVIDKFPISRPNLTFSTLTVSNMSPEDSSIYLCSVGTGTSGLKGASQYFGPGTRLLVL.

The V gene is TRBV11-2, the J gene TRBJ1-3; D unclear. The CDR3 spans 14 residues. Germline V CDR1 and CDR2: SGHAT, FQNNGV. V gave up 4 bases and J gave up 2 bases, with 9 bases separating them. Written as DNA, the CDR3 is TGTGCCAGCAGCTCTCGGGTGACTGGAAACACCATATATTTT. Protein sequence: CASSSRVTGNTIYF. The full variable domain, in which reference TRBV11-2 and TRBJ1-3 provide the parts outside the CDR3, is EAGVAQSPRYKIIEKRQSVAFWCNPISGHATLYWYQQILGQGPKLLIQFQNNGVVDDSQLPKDRFSAERLKGVDSTLKIQPAKLEDSAVYLCASSSRVTGNTIYFGEGSWLTVV.

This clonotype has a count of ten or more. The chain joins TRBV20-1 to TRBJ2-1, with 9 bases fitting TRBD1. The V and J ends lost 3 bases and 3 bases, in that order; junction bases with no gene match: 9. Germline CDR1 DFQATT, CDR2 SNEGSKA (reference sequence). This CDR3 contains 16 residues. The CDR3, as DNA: TGCAGTGCTAGGGGACAGGGTGGATTAGGCTACAATGAGCAGTTCTTC. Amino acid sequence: CSARGQGGLGYNEQFF.

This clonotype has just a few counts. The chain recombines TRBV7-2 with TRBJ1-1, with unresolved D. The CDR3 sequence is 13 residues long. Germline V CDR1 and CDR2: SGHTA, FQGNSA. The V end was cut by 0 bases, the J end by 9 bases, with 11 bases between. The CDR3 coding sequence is TGTGCCAGCAGCTTAGCTCCCAATATACAAGCTTTCTTT. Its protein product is CASSLAPNIQAFF.

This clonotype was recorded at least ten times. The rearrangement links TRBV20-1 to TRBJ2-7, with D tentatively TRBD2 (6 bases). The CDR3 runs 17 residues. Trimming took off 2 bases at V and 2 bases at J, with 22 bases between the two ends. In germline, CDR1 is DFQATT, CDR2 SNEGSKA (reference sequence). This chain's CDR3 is CSARIAYAGRNPYEQYF. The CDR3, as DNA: TGCAGTGCTAGAATCGCGTATGCAGGGAGGAATCCCTACGAGCAGTACTTC.

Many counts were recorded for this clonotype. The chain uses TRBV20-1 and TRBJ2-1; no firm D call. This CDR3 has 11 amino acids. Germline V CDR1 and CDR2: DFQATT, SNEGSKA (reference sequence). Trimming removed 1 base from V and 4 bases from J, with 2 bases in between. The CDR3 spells CSARAYNEQFF. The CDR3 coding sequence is TGCAGTGCTAGAGCTTACAATGAGCAGTTCTTC.

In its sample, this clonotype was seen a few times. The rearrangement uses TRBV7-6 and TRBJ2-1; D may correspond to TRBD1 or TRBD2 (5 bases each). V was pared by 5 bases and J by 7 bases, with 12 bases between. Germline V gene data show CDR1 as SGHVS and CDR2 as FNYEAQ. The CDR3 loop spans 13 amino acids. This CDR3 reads CASSTGPLNEQFF. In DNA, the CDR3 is TGTGCCAGCAGCACGGGACCGCTAAATGAGCAGTTCTTC.

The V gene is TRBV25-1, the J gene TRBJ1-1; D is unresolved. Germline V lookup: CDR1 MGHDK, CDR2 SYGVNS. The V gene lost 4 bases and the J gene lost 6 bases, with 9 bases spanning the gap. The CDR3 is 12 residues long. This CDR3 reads CASSVGFAEAFF. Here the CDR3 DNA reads TGTGCCAGCAGTGTTGGGTTCGCTGAAGCTTTCTTT.

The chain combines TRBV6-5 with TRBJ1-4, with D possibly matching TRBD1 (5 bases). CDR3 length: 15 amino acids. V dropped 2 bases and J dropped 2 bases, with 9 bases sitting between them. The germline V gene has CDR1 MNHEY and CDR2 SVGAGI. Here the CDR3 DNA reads TGTGCCAGCAGTTACGGTTGGGGGACTAATGAAAAACTGTTTTTT. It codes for CASSYGWGTNEKLFF.